Presented here are 2 T cell receptor beta chains from one specimen sequenced in a study of blood T cell repertoires in COVID-19. Sequenced by immunoSEQ multiplex PCR; TCRdb stores in-frame clones only, minus some. There are about 240,000 clones in the sample; around 83% occur only once, and approximately 13% lies in the top ten. The sequenced sample consisted of peripheral blood. Every receptor here comes from a woman aged 60 to 75 with active or convalescent COVID-19.

The chain has TRBV10-3 and TRBJ1-4; 8 bases map to TRBD1. Germline CDR1 reads ENHRY; CDR2 reads SYGVKD. The CDR3 sequence is 15 residues long. Trimming cost V 0 bases and J 7 bases; bases outside gene matches: 4. The CDR3 loop reads CAISESQGVREKLFF. The CDR3 DNA is TGTGCCATCAGTGAGTCACAGGGGGTTCGTGAAAAACTGTTTTTT.

The V call is TRBV12-3 or TRBV12-4, the J call TRBJ1-2; 9 nucleotides agree with TRBD1. The CDR3 spans 13 residues. Trimming removed 6 bases from V and 8 bases from J; junction bases left unmatched: 7. The CDR3 nucleotides are TGTGCCAGCAGCCCACAGGGGGCGTGGGGCTACACCTTC. Amino acids: CASSPQGAWGYTF.